This entry is about one T cell receptor (beta chain). As yet, its antigen is unknown. The assay, immunoSEQ v3.0, was run at survey level. Clones were sequenced by immunoSEQ multiplex PCR, and TCRdb holds only the in-frame ones, with some missing. The sample consists of about 34,000 clones, 70% to 90% of them appearing once. The data stem from a study of long-term antiretroviral therapy in people with HIV. Turning to the study itself: The earliest samples predate the 2015 immediate-ART recommendation by about a decade. Study-wide points: The range of CDR3 lengths in HIV repertoires proved narrower than that found in controls. Post-ART samples showed increased diversity that remained below transplant donor control levels.

Ahead of DNA extraction, samples held roughly 0.9-11 million cryopreserved PBMC each. This CDR3 comprises 13 residues. V lost 1 base and J lost 8, with 11 bases in between. Looked up from germline, CDR1 is SGHDN and CDR2 is FVKESK. Specimen: unsorted PBMCs, collected roughly 2.9 years before starting antiretroviral therapy. The V and J genes are TRBV14 and TRBJ1-2; no clear D. The clonotype comes from a woman aged 25-40 years with HIV. The CDR3 nucleotides are TGTGCCAGCAGCCAAGTTCCTCTTTGGGGCTACACCTTC. Translated, it gives CASSQVPLWGYTF. Filled out from reference TRBV14 and TRBJ1-2, the complete variable domain reads EAGVTQFPSHSVIEKGQTVTLRCDPISGHDNLYWYRRVMGKEIKFLLHFVKESKQDESGMPNNRFLAERTGGTYSTLKVQPAELEDSGVYFCASSQVPLWGYTFGSGTRLTVV.